This T cell receptor (beta chain) was captured by sequencing in a study of T cells in Graves' hyperthyroidism and ophthalmopathy. Authors of the study amplified TCR beta CDR3 regions from RNA transcripts. HTBI primers were employed in a first-round RT-PCR of the TCR CDR3. TCRdb reprocessed the multiplex PCR reads with MiXCR, giving one entry per CDR3 protein. There are some 550,000 distinct CDR3 sequences in the sample; about a fifth occur only once, and more than 25% lies in the top ten. Germline V gene lookup returns CDR1 SGDLS and CDR2 YYNGEE. This CDR3 has 14 amino acids. Germline trimming cut 0 bases from V and 3 bases from J; bases unmatched to any gene: 2.

The sequencing sample was made of blood. This TCR came from a young man with Graves' hyperthyroidism. This rearrangement joins TRBV9 to TRBJ2-5; 7 bases match TRBD1. CDR3 protein: CASSVGQGEETQYF. CDR3 sequence (DNA): TGTGCCAGCAGCGTAGGGCAGGGGGAAGAGACCCAGTACTTC.